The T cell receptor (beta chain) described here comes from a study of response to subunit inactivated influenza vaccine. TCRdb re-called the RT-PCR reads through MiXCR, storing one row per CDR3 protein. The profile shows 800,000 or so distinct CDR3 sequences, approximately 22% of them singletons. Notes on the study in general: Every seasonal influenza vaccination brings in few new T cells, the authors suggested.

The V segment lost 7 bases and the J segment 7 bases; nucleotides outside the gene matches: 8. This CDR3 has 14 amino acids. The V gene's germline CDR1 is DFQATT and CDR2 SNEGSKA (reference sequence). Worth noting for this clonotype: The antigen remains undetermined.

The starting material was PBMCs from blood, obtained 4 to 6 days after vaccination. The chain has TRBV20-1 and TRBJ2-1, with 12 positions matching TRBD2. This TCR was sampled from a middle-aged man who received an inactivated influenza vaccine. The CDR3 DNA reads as TGCAGTGTAACGACTAGCGGGAGATCTAATGAGCAGTTCTTC. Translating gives CSVTTSGRSNEQFF.